Below are 28 T cell receptor beta chains sequenced from a single sample in a study of blood T cell repertoires in COVID-19. TCRdb keeps only in-frame clones here, not all; method: immunoSEQ multiplex PCR. The sample holds fewer than 110,000 clones; about 89% are singletons and the top ten take 1% to 1.5%. The specimen sequenced was peripheral blood. The receptor source for this set is a woman aged 30 to 39 with acute or convalescent COVID-19.

In nucleotides, the CDR3 is TGCAGCGTGGCTCACAGGTTGGCTAACTATGGCTACACCTTC. Translated, it gives CSVAHRLANYGYTF. This sequence joins TRBV29-1 and TRBJ1-2, with D possibly matching TRBD1 (5 bases). V lost 6 bases and J lost 0, with 14 bases in between. CDR1 is SQVTM, CDR2 ANQGSEA, per germline. This CDR3 spans 14 amino acids.

The chain couples TRBV29-1 to TRBJ2-7; 8 nucleotides align to TRBD1. CDR3 length: 13 residues. CDR1 SQVTM and CDR2 ANQGSEA come from the germline V gene. V gave up 7 bases and J gave up 5 bases; unmatched junction bases: 10. CDR3 in amino acids: CSAGQGQDNEQYF. The CDR3 DNA reads as TGCAGCGCTGGACAGGGCCAAGATAACGAGCAGTACTTC.

This sequence joins TRBV30 and TRBJ2-5; D possibly corresponds to TRBD2 (7 bases). Between the trimmed V and J ends, which lost 3 bases and 5 bases, there was a span of 13 bases. Germline CDR1 GTSNPN, CDR2 SVGIG (reference sequence). The CDR3 has 13 amino acids. CDR3 sequence reads: CAWRRGRVETQYF. The CDR3 DNA reads TGTGCCTGGAGAAGGGGGAGGGTTGAGACCCAGTACTTC.

The chain uses TRBV2 and TRBJ1-1, with no clear D. The V gene lost 10 bases and the J gene lost 0 bases, with 12 bases spanning the gap. Per the germline V gene, CDR1 is SNHLY and CDR2 is FYNNEI. The CDR3 runs 13 residues. The CDR3 sequence: CATAGLLNTEAFF. CDR3 sequence (DNA): TGTGCCACCGCTGGACTCCTGAACACTGAAGCTTTCTTT.

J is TRBJ1-3 and V is TRBV7-2, with unresolved D. Trimming shortened V by 1 base and J by 3 bases, and 4 bases separated the two germline ends. Germline V gene lookup returns CDR1 SGHTA and CDR2 FQGNSA. The CDR3 loop spans 13 amino acids. The chain's CDR3 is CASSLGGGNTIYF. The DNA of the CDR3 is TGTGCCAGCAGCTTAGGCGGTGGAAACACCATATATTTT.

This chain uses TRBV4-1 with TRBJ1-2, with 7 bases that match TRBD1. Trimming took 4 bases from V and 0 from J; bases not matched to a gene: 5. Germline CDR1 MGHRA, CDR2 YSYEKL. This CDR3 has 15 amino acids. The CDR3 coding sequence is TGCGCCAGCAGCCTCGGGACAGCTACTAACTATGGCTACACCTTC. It codes for CASSLGTATNYGYTF.

V is TRBV11-1 and J is TRBJ2-1, with TRBD2 matching over 12 bases. After removal of 0 bases from V and 10 bases from J, the junction contained 7 bases not matched to a gene. Germline V gene lookup returns CDR1 SGHAT and CDR2 FQDESV (reference sequence). There are 16 residues in the CDR3. CDR3 sequence: CASSLALAGGTQEQFF. CDR3 bases: TGTGCCAGCAGCTTAGCCCTAGCGGGGGGGACACAGGAGCAGTTCTTC.

The chain links TRBV11-2 to TRBJ2-5; D is perhaps TRBD2 (5 bases). CDR3 length: 16 residues. Per germline, CDR1 SGHAT and CDR2 FQNNGV. Trimming took 1 base from V and 3 from J, leaving 15 bases between them. The CDR3 region has the DNA TGTGCCAGCAGCTTAGGGTATCGGGGATGGGAAGAGACCCAGTACTTC. Its protein is CASSLGYRGWEETQYF.

The rearrangement joins TRBV7-2 to TRBJ1-5; D is possibly TRBD1 (6 bases). Germline V lookup: CDR1 SGHTA, CDR2 FQGNSA. V lost 3 bases and J 4 bases, leaving 10 bases between the germline ends. This CDR3 comprises 14 residues. The CDR3 region has the DNA TGTGCCAGCAGCTTGGACAGATATAATCAGCCCCAGCATTTT. It is translated as CASSLDRYNQPQHF.

V gene TRBV7-2 combines with J gene TRBJ2-7, with a possible D match to TRBD1 (6 bases). The CDR3 loop spans 13 amino acids. Trimming removed 5 bases at V and 5 bases at J, with 13 bases between. In germline, CDR1 is SGHTA, CDR2 FQGNSA. CDR3 bases: TGTGCCAGCAGCCCCGGGACATACAACGAGCAGTACTTC. This translates into CASSPGTYNEQYF.

This clone was counted once. V usage is TRBV27 and J usage is TRBJ1-4; 9 bases map to TRBD1. This CDR3 is built from 16 residues. Germline-derived CDR1 and CDR2 are MNHEY and SMNVEV (reference sequence). J gave up 6 bases and V 4 bases, and 9 bases lay outside the gene matches. This CDR3 reads CASSSAGQGGDEKLFF. The CDR3 nucleotides read TGTGCCAGCAGTTCCGCGGGACAGGGAGGAGATGAAAAACTGTTTTTT. Looking up the rest from reference TRBV27 and TRBJ1-4 gives the full variable domain: EAQVTQNPRYLITVTGKKLTVTCSQNMNHEYMSWYRQDPGLGLRQIYYSMNVEVTDKGDVPEGYKVSRKEKRNFPLILESPSPNQTSLYFCASSSAGQGGDEKLFFGSGTQLSVL.

This clone has a single count. V usage is TRBV15 and J usage is TRBJ2-7, with 8 bases identical to TRBD2. V lost 5 bases and J lost 6; bases outside the gene matches: 3. This CDR3 comprises 12 residues. Germline V gives CDR1 LNHNV, CDR2 YYDKDF (reference sequence). The CDR3 nucleotides are TGTGCCACCAGCTATAGCGGGATCGAGCAGTACTTC. Translating gives CATSYSGIEQYF. Based on the CDR3 plus reference TRBV15 and TRBJ2-7, the full variable domain is DAMVIQNPRYQVTQFGKPVTLSCSQTLNHNVMYWYQQKSSQAPKLLFHYYDKDFNNEADTPDNFQSRRPNTSFCFLDIRSPGLGDTAMYLCATSYSGIEQYFGPGTRLTVT.

This clone has just one count. This chain uses TRBV27 with TRBJ1-5; D is unclear. The germline V gene encodes CDR1 MNHEY and CDR2 SMNVEV (reference sequence). Trimming took 2 bases from V and 4 from J, leaving 12 bases between them. The CDR3 loop spans 15 amino acids. The CDR3 bases are TGTGCCAGCAGTTTAATGAGGAGTGAGAATCAGCCCCAGCATTTT. It encodes CASSLMRSENQPQHF.

V is TRBV25-1 and J is TRBJ1-2; 9 nucleotides agree with TRBD1. The CDR3 totals 14 residues. Losses at the gene ends were 1 base for V and 6 bases for J; bases not matched to a gene: 3. Germline V gene lookup returns CDR1 MGHDK and CDR2 SYGVNS. The CDR3 DNA is TGTGCCAGCAGTGAATCTGGGACAGGGCATGGCTACACCTTC. Translating it yields CASSESGTGHGYTF.

The chain employs TRBV5-1 and TRBJ1-4; D not certain. This CDR3 has 14 amino acids. Germline V gene data show CDR1 as SGHRS and CDR2 as YFSETQ. Trimming cost V 1 base and J 4 bases, with 8 bases left between them. This CDR3 reads CASSLKLGNEKLFF. CDR3 DNA: TGCGCCAGCAGCTTGAAGCTCGGTAATGAAAAACTGTTTTTT.

V is TRBV19 and J is TRBJ2-3, with D unresolved. Germline-derived CDR1 and CDR2 are LNHDA and SQIVND (reference sequence). Trimming removed 6 bases at V and 6 bases at J, with 10 bases between. The CDR3 is 12 residues long. Here the CDR3 reads CASSRRGDTQYF. CDR3 nucleotides: TGTGCCAGTAGCCGGAGAGGTGATACGCAGTATTTT.

The rearrangement links TRBV4-2 to TRBJ2-1, with TRBD2 matching 9 bases. CDR3 length: 16 residues. Germline CDR1 is LGHNA and CDR2 is YNFKEQ. With V trimmed by 3 bases and J by 8 bases, 11 bases remained unmatched. The CDR3: CASSQGSLAGWDEQFF. CDR3 bases: TGTGCCAGCAGCCAGGGGTCGCTAGCGGGATGGGATGAGCAGTTCTTC.

The chain has TRBV28 and TRBJ1-5; TRBD1 might be the D (5 bases). Trimming stripped 3 bases from V and 4 bases from J, with 16 bases between. The CDR3 is made up of 16 amino acids. Germline V lookup: CDR1 MDHEN, CDR2 SYDVKM. In nucleotides, the CDR3 is TGTGCCAGCAGTTTTCCTCCCGGGGGGACTAATCAGCCCCAGCATTTT. It translates to CASSFPPGGTNQPQHF.

This clone was detected only once. The V call is TRBV30, the J call TRBJ2-7, with unresolved D. This CDR3 region has 11 residues. V lost 5 bases to trimming and J lost 2 bases, with 7 bases between them. Germline CDR1 reads GTSNPN; CDR2 reads SVGIG (reference sequence). The CDR3 DNA follows: TGTGCCTGGGGCTCCCCCTACGAGCAGTACTTC. As protein: CAWGSPYEQYF. Together with reference TRBV30 and TRBJ2-7, the CDR3 gives the full variable domain: SQTIHQWPATLVQPVGSPLSLECTVEGTSNPNLYWYRQAAGRGLQLLFYSVGIGQISSEVPQNLSASRPQDRQFILSSKKLLLSDSGFYLCAWGSPYEQYFGPGTRLTVT.

The chain uses TRBV6-5 and TRBJ1-6, with 7 bases identical to TRBD1. With V trimmed by 9 bases and J by 9 bases, 5 bases remained unmatched. Germline CDR1 and CDR2: MNHEY and SVGAGI. The CDR3 has 12 residues. The CDR3 bases are TGTGCCAGTAGACAGGGAGGTTCACCCCTCCACTTT. This sequence encodes CASRQGGSPLHF.

This chain joins TRBV24-1 and TRBJ1-2; D uncertain. With 9 bases removed from V and 0 bases from J, the gap between germline ends came to 10 bases. The CDR3 is 13 amino acids. The germline CDR1 and CDR2 sequences are KGHDR and SFDVKD. CDR3 coding DNA: TGTGCCACCCTTTTAGCTCCTAACTATGGCTACACCTTC. Amino acid sequence: CATLLAPNYGYTF.

J is TRBJ2-3 and V is TRBV7-3, with D maybe TRBD2 (7 bases). V dropped 4 bases and J dropped 6 bases, with 20 bases sitting between them. Germline V gene lookup returns CDR1 SGHTA and CDR2 FQGTGA. The CDR3 sequence is 16 residues long. CDR3 sequence reads: CASSSRGPPGADTQYF. In DNA, the CDR3 is TGTGCCAGCAGCTCGCGGGGGCCCCCGGGGGCGGATACGCAGTATTTT.

The rearrangement uses TRBV12-2 and TRBJ2-3; the table names TRBD2, a call not compared with the DNA. TRBV12-2 is reported as a pseudogene. The CDR3 is made up of 15 amino acids. The CDR3 region is CASRLWLAGTDTQYF. CDR3 sequence (DNA): TGTGCAAGTCGCTTGTGGTTAGCGGGCACAGATACGCAGTATTTT.

The chain is built from TRBV18 and TRBJ2-5; 9 bases fit TRBD2. The V gene's germline CDR1 is KGHSH and CDR2 LQKENI. The CDR3 runs 14 residues. V shed 6 bases, J shed 1 base, and the junction held 3 bases outside the gene matches. The CDR3 loop reads CASSVSGSQETQYF. CDR3 in DNA: TGTGCCAGCTCCGTTAGCGGGAGCCAAGAGACCCAGTACTTC. The full variable domain, in which reference TRBV18 and TRBJ2-5 provide the parts outside the CDR3, is NAGVMQNPRHLVRRRGQEARLRCSPMKGHSHVYWYRQLPEEGLKFMVYLQKENIIDESGMPKERFSAEFPKEGPSILRIQQVVRGDSAAYFCASSVSGSQETQYFGPGTRLLVL.

This chain connects TRBV29-1 to TRBJ2-1; TRBD1 might be the D (6 bases). Germline CDR1 and CDR2: SQVTM and ANQGSEA. Trimming cost V 2 bases and J 10 bases, with 15 bases left between them. The CDR3 loop spans 13 amino acids. This CDR3 is CSVEWDKSFEQFF. The DNA of the CDR3 is TGCAGCGTTGAATGGGACAAAAGTTTCGAGCAGTTCTTC.

The sample holds a few counts of this clone. CDR3 region: CASSVQQANYGYTF. The CDR3 coding sequence is TGTGCCAGCAGCGTGCAGCAGGCTAACTATGGCTACACCTTC. The chain recombines TRBV5-5 with TRBJ1-2; unclear D gene. V was trimmed by 4 bases and J by 0 bases, leaving 10 bases between them. The germline V gene encodes CDR1 SGHKS and CDR2 YYEKEE (reference sequence). CDR3 length equals 14 residues.

The V gene is TRBV5-4, the J gene TRBJ1-2; perhaps TRBD1 as D (6 bases). This CDR3 contains 16 residues. Germline-derived CDR1 and CDR2 are SGHNT and YYREEE (reference sequence). V dropped 4 bases and J dropped 14 bases, with 30 bases sitting between them. As DNA, the CDR3 is TGTGCCAGCAGCCACCGACAGGACATTGGAACTATGGGGGTGACCTTC. It translates to CASSHRQDIGTMGVTF.

This chain uses TRBV10-2 with TRBJ1-5, with D possibly matching TRBD1 (6 bases). Germline V gene data show CDR1 as WSHSY and CDR2 as SAAADI. This CDR3 contains 15 residues. Trimming took off 7 bases at V and 1 base at J, with 14 bases between the two ends. Here the CDR3 DNA reads TGCGCCAGCACCGCAGATGGACAGAGCAATCAGCCCCAGCATTTT. Encoded protein: CASTADGQSNQPQHF.